The T cell receptor (beta chain) described here comes from a study of cytomegalovirus exposure and HLA in healthy donors (dated by TCRdb to the late 2010s). About the investigation overall: In an earlier analysis of 587 of the donors, about 260 Gb of sequence data and about 110 million unique TCR beta sequences from 150 million to 200 million T cells were reported. The study aimed to test whether cataloging public T cell receptors could reveal signatures of past pathogen exposure. Of the roughly 400 genotyped donors, approximately 83% fell in the genetic ancestry cluster associated with self-reported Caucasian donors. Every repertoire in the discovery cohort had been generated on one and the same sequencing platform. A later analysis re-examined previously published TCR beta repertoires from 500 to 700 donors and added high-resolution HLA genotyping to investigate patterns of TCR occurrence. The study used immunosequencing to profile the T cell repertoires of 670 or so subjects and linked those repertoires to cytomegalovirus serostatus. In a later genetic analysis, genome-wide SNP genotypes for about three fifths of the 666 donors were used, and that subset was treated as a discovery cohort. In an earlier analysis of roughly 540 of the donors, high-throughput TCR beta sequencing was used to judge whether each TCR beta V gene segment behaved as functional or pseudogenic. Across some 400 genotyped donors of the cohort, an average of roughly 230,000 unique TCR beta nucleotide sequences per donor were sequenced, and roughly 20% of those sequences were non-productive. Typing coverage varied by locus: roughly 629-630 donors for A, B, C, DRB1 and DQB1; approximately 560 for DQA1; over 600 for DPA1; approximately 490 for DPB1. Alongside the repertoire data, information on donor age, sex, ethnicity and CMV serostatus was compiled. Both class I and class II loci were covered by HLA typing, at four-digit resolution. About five DR-DQ haplotypes were handled as single units for association and clustering because linkage in the cohort was strong. Roughly 300 gigabases of sequencing data and 70 million to 100 million unique TCR sequences were included in an early release covering roughly 700 HLA-typed donors. Rather than drawing on any new phenotypic data, the later analysis identified candidate immune exposures from TCR beta sequences and the way those sequences occurred across donors. To predict cytomegalovirus infection status, the study combined high-throughput TCR immunosequencing, statistical association of individual TCRs with disease status, and machine learning. Along with the roughly 610-subject first cohort, a separate validation cohort of over a hundred different subjects was used.

Library preparation employed the immunoSEQ multiplex PCR assay. A mixture of 60 forward primers for TCR Vbeta segments and 13 reverse primers for TCR Jbeta segments was used in the multiplex PCR. The CDR3 region of rearranged TCR beta genes was amplified from genomic DNA by a multiplex PCR assay. On the Illumina HiSeq System, the amplified TCR beta libraries were sequenced as 87-base-pair reads. On the study's bioinformatics: In a later analysis, approximately 74 million unique TCR beta chains were counted across the roughly 700 repertoires, and around 10 million of these chains were shared by at least two donors. Raw reads were error-corrected and collapsed into unique sequences by a nearest-neighbor algorithm in which closely related sequences were merged to remove PCR and sequencing errors. CDR3 sequences were aligned to IMGT reference sequences to assign V, D and J gene segments. For a sequence to be retained, at least a six-nucleotide match to both a V gene segment and a J gene segment was required. Rearrangements were called productive when the CDR3 lacked stop codons and stayed in frame with V and J; all others were non-productive. Following IMGT convention, CDR3 was defined as the stretch from the second conserved V-encoded cysteine up to the conserved J-encoded phenylalanine. Sequences without an unambiguous match to a single V gene segment were excluded from the earlier analysis of a few hundred of the donors. An earlier analysis of just under 600 of the donors called V segments functional above 56.7% productive rearrangements and segregating when the between-donor standard deviation exceeded 5%. A statistical classification framework was built for diagnosing cytomegalovirus status from the catalog of TCR beta chain sequences. In a later analysis, V and J genes were assigned by comparing TCR nucleotide sequences against IMGT/GENE-DB human TR gene sequences. Using the TCRdist pipeline, a later analysis assigned CDR3 sequences along with most-parsimonious VDJ recombination scenarios. A later analysis defined each TCR beta chain by its CDR3 amino acid sequence plus V-gene family, and excluded reads lacking a unique V-gene family. As a way to deal with suspected cross-contamination and a sequencing artifact, a later analysis dropped under 600 nucleotide sequences that were highly shared and had low generation probability. In a later analysis, a clonal expansion index for each public chain was calculated from normalized within-repertoire ranks of inferred template counts. Generation probabilities in a later analysis came from a VDJ recombination model fitted to out-of-frame rearrangements, and those results were checked against IGoR. Hypergeometric tests were used in a later analysis to score TCR-TCR, TCR-HLA and TCR-CMV co-occurrence, with a repertoire-size bias correction applied to the TCR pairs. A later analysis estimated false discovery rates by permuting HLA or CMV assignments 20 times. In a later analysis, co-occurring TCRs were grouped using DBSCAN, and TCRdist sequence similarity was added for clustering within HLA-allele-positive subsets. For co-occurrence clustering, repertoires with fewer than 30,000 or more than 120,000 public chains were excluded, along with four or five repertoires with anomalous nucleotide sharing. TCRdb took this table from immuneACCESS and kept in-frame rearrangements with V and J called. Such tables lack part of the clones; where checked against another copy, unresolved V genes explain under half of the gap, and the rest is unexplained. That table furnishes V, J and clone size, whereas the DNA furnished D and trimming. This sample comprises over 120,000 clones, around 73% of them detected only once. Of the sample, around 2.9% falls within the top ten clones.

The cohort consisted of some 730 healthy bone marrow donors. At the time of sampling, every cohort member was nominally healthy, though immune exposures that went unrecorded were likely present. The donor was CMV seronegative and was included in the group of a few hundred seronegative cohort members. Every donor gave a peripheral blood sample, and the peripheral blood mononuclear cells from that sample were used for TCR beta sequencing. Genomic DNA extraction from the blood cell samples was performed with the Qiagen DNeasy Blood Extraction Kit. Study-wide findings and limitations: Three of the identified cytomegalovirus-associated TCR beta chains were confirmed in vitro to be specific for cytomegalovirus antigens. Correlated functional status among segregating V segments might be attributable to linkage disequilibrium, but an unknown experimental factor could not be ruled out. Because the 87-base-pair reads could not distinguish some IMGT-functional V segments, including TRBV6-2 and TRBV6-3, those segments were excluded. In an earlier analysis of fewer than 750 of the donors, most TCR beta V segments were observed in productive rearrangements about 87% or about 30% of the time, broadly matching IMGT annotations. When HLA alleles, especially DR and DQ, strongly co-occurred, TCR associations were difficult to assign to individual alleles. HLA typing was unavailable for some donors at each locus, so association tests used only the typed subset. Sequencing depth was assumed to be roughly uniform across donors in the presence/absence analyses, though that assumption may not hold. In a later genetic analysis, a missense DCLRE1C variant was associated with V-gene and J-gene trimming of TCR beta chains, and the association was replicated in an independent cohort. The classifier was reported to diagnose cytomegalovirus status with high specificity and sensitivity in both the original cohort and the validation cohort. In a later analysis, most CMV-associated TCR beta chains were found to appear HLA-restricted, with HLA associations seemingly driven largely by CMV exposure. In the study, 150 to 200 TCR beta chains were listed as associated with cytomegalovirus. In a later genetic analysis, fewer N-insertions in productive TCRs were reported among donors in an Asian-associated ancestry cluster than the approximately 710-donor mean. A later analysis found that HLA-associated TCR beta chains were more clonally expanded and had lower generation probabilities than equally common non-associated chains. A later analysis associated 16,951 TCR beta sequences with specific HLA alleles at a false discovery rate of 0.05. A further reported finding was that TCR beta sequences accurately predicted the HLA-A and HLA-B alleles for most subjects in the first cohort. A group of highly shared sequence variants was considered likely to be a technical artifact of the sequencing pipeline. According to the authors, the approach could potentially be generalized to other disease states and immunological phenotypes. CMV serostatus was the only immune exposure information available for the cohort. Seventeen rarely observed V segments, including chromosome 9 orphons, were excluded from the earlier analysis of some 590 of the donors because counts were too low. In a later analysis, TCR association rates were found to vary across HLA loci, with the most associated TCRs seen for DRB1 alleles and the fewest for HLA-C alleles. A later analysis reported that several top co-occurrence clusters appeared linked to parvovirus B19, influenza, CMV and Epstein-Barr virus. Most TCR sequences were observed very rarely across donors, whereas some public TCRs were present in many individuals. The cohort was sequenced for TCR beta chains only, and without alpha or paired-chain data the features that could be detected were limited.

V gives up 5 bases and J gives up 7 bases, and the segment between their germline ends measures 11 bases. CDR1 and CDR2 (MDHEN, SYDVKM) derive from the germline V gene. Including the terminal cysteine and phenylalanine, the CDR3 comprises 12 residues. Only the CDR3 DNA stays, 36 bases, in frame from base 1. As regards this clone: Its specific antigen is unknown. No qualities accompany the bases; no much larger clone lies one base away.

Material for sequencing was PBMCs. The clonotype comes from a female donor in good health and CMV-seronegative. The chain uses TRBV28 and TRBJ1-2, with an unclear D gene assignment. The CDR3 protein sequence reads: CASSPPTGGYTF. The DNA sequence is as follows: TGTGCCAGCAGTCCCCCAACGGGTGGCTACACCTTC.